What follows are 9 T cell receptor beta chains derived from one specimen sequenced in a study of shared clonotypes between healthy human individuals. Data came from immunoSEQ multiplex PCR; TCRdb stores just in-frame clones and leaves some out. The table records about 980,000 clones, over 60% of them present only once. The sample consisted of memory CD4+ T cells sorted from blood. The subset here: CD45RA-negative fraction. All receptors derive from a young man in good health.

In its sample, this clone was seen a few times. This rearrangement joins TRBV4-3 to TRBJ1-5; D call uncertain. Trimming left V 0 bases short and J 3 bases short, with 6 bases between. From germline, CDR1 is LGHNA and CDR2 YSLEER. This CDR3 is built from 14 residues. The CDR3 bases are TGCGCCAGCAGCCAAGAGCCACACAATCAGCCCCAGCATTTT. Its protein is CASSQEPHNQPQHF.

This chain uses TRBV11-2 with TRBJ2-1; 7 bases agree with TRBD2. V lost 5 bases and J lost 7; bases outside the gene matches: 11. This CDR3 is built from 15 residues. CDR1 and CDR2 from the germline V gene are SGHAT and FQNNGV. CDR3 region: CASSLTGLDQNEQFF. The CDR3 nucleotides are TGTGCCAGCAGCCTCACCGGACTAGATCAAAATGAGCAGTTCTTC.

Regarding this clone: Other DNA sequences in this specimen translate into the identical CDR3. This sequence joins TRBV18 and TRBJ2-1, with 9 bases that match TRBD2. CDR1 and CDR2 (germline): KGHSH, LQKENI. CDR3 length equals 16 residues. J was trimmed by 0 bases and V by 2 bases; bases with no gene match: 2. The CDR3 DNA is TGTGCCAGCTCACCAAGCGGGGGGAGCTCCTACAATGAGCAGTTCTTC. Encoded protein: CASSPSGGSSYNEQFF.

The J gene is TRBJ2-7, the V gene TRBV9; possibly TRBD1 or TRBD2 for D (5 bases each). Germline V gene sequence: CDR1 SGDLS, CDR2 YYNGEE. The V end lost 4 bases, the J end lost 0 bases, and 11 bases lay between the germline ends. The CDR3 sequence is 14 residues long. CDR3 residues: CASSPQGVSYEQYF. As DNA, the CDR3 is TGTGCCAGCAGCCCCCAGGGAGTCTCCTACGAGCAGTACTTC. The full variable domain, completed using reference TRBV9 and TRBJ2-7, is DSGVTQTPKHLITATGQRVTLRCSPRSGDLSVYWYQQSLDQGLQFLIQYYNGEERAKGNILERFSAQQFPDLHSELNLSSLELGDSALYFCASSPQGVSYEQYFGPGTRLTVT.

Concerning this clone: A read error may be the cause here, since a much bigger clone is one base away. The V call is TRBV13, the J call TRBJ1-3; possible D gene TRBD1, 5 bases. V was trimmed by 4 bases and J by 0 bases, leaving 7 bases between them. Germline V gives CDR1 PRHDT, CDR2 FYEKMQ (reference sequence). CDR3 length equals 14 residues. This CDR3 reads CASSSDSSGNTIYF. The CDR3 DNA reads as TGTGCCAGCAGCTCCGACAGCTCTGGAAACACCATATATTTT.

The CDR3 nucleotides read TGTGCCACCAGCAGAGTTACCTTCAGGGTGACCACTGAAGCTTTCTTT. Translation gives CATSRVTFRVTTEAFF. The chain employs TRBV15 and TRBJ1-1; maybe TRBD1 (5 bases). The CDR3 totals 16 residues. Trimming removed 1 base at V and 4 bases at J, with 16 bases between. Germline loops: CDR1 LNHNV, CDR2 YYDKDF (reference sequence).

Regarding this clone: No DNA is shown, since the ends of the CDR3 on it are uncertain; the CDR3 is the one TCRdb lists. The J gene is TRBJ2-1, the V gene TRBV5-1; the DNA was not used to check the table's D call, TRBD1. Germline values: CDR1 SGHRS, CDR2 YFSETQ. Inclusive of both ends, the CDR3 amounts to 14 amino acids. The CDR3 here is CASSLVGQGSLSFF.

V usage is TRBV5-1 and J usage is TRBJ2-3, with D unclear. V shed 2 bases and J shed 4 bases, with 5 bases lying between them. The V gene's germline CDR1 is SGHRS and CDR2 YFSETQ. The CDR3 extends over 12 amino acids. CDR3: CASSFGPDTQYF. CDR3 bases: TGCGCCAGCAGCTTCGGGCCAGATACGCAGTATTTT. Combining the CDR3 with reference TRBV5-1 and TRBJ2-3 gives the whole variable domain KAGVTQTPRYLIKTRGQQVTLSCSPISGHRSVSWYQQTPGQGLQFLFEYFSETQRNKGNFPGRFSGRQFSNSRSEMNVSTLELGDSALYLCASSFGPDTQYFGPGTRLTVL.

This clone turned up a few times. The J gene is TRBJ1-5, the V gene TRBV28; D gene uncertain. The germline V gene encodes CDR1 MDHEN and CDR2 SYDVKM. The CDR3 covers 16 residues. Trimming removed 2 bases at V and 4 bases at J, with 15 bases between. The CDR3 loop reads CASSLAQRVGNQPQHF. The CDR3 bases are TGTGCCAGCAGTTTAGCCCAACGGGTGGGGAATCAGCCCCAGCATTTT.